This entry lists 13 T cell receptor beta chains sequenced from one sample in a study of T cell responses to AZD1222 COVID-19 vaccine. Here immunoSEQ multiplex PCR was the method, and the copy in TCRdb shows in-frame clones only, minus some. This repertoire shows fewer than 95,000 clones, 70% to 90% found once; its top ten account for about 6.1%. Sequences were derived from peripheral blood, sampled 28 days after the second AZD1222 dose. The receptors come from an adult who received the AZD1222 COVID-19 vaccine.

The J gene is TRBJ2-7, the V gene TRBV19; 9 bases are a match to TRBD2. The CDR3 spans 15 residues. V was pared by 1 base and J by 5 bases, with 6 bases of the junction left unmatched. The germline V gene encodes CDR1 LNHDA and CDR2 SQIVND (reference sequence). The CDR3 region is CASSIGLAGLHEQYF. In nucleotides, the CDR3 is TGTGCCAGTAGTATAGGCCTAGCGGGGCTCCACGAGCAGTACTTC. Full variable domain (outside the CDR3, taken from reference TRBV19 and TRBJ2-7): DGGITQSPKYLFRKEGQNVTLSCEQNLNHDAMYWYRQDPGQGLRLIYYSQIVNDFQKGDIAEGYSVSREKKESFPLTVTSAQKNPTAFYLCASSIGLAGLHEQYFGPGTRLTVT.

This clone has a single count. V usage is TRBV9 and J usage is TRBJ1-3; TRBD1 matches 9 bases. The ends lost 0 bases at V and 4 bases at J; junction bases unmatched: 14. CDR1 and CDR2 (germline): SGDLS, YYNGEE. The CDR3 consists of 19 residues. CDR3 nucleotides: TGTGCCAGCAGCGTAGCTGAGGGACAGGGTAGCATTGGCGGAAACACCATATATTTT. It specifies CASSVAEGQGSIGGNTIYF.

The chain joins TRBV7-6 to TRBJ2-1; TRBD2 aligns across 11 bases. Trimming at V came to 5 bases and at J to 9 bases, leaving 15 bases not matched to a gene. The CDR3 loop spans 17 amino acids. The germline V gene encodes CDR1 SGHVS and CDR2 FNYEAQ. The CDR3 protein is CASSKEPTSGVTSEQFF. The CDR3 nucleotides read TGTGCCAGCAGCAAGGAGCCGACTAGCGGGGTAACGAGTGAGCAGTTCTTC.

This chain connects TRBV3-1 (or the pseudogene TRBV3-2) to TRBJ2-1, with 12 nucleotides matching TRBD2. Germline V lookup: CDR1 LGHDT, CDR2 YNNKEL (reference sequence). The J segment lost 3 bases and the V segment lost 4 bases, leaving 4 bases of the junction unmatched. The CDR3 totals 16 residues. The CDR3 spells CASSRGTSGYYNEQFF. The CDR3 DNA sequence: TGTGCCAGCAGCCGAGGGACTAGCGGGTACTACAATGAGCAGTTCTTC.

This clone was seen more than once but under ten times. The chain carries TRBV6-1 and TRBJ2-3; 10 bases line up with TRBD1. The V gene end was trimmed by 1 base and the J gene end by 2 bases; junction bases not matched to a gene: 0. The CDR3 is made up of 15 amino acids. Germline V gives CDR1 MNHNS, CDR2 SASEGT. DNA of the CDR3: TGTGCCAGCAGTGAAGGACAGGGGGCCACAGATACGCAGTATTTT. It specifies CASSEGQGATDTQYF.

The J gene is TRBJ1-4, the V gene TRBV28, with no clear D. The length of the CDR3 is 16 residues. V lost 4 bases and J 3 bases, leaving 15 bases between the germline ends. Germline V gene sequence: CDR1 MDHEN, CDR2 SYDVKM. CDR3 amino acids: CASSSTGRSSNEKLFF. As DNA, the CDR3 is TGTGCCAGCAGTTCGACGGGGAGGAGTTCTAATGAAAAACTGTTTTTT.

The gene calls are TRBV19 and TRBJ2-1; 7 nucleotides line up with TRBD2. The CDR3 is 16 residues long. Germline lookup yields CDR1 LNHDA and CDR2 SQIVND (reference sequence). V shed 0 bases and J 7 bases; nucleotides not matched to a gene: 9. CDR3 coding DNA: TGTGCCAGTAGTATAGACATAAATAGACTAGCTAATGAGCAGTTCTTC. Encoded protein: CASSIDINRLANEQFF.

The V call is TRBV7-2, the J call TRBJ2-7; 7 bases fit TRBD2. With V trimmed by 6 bases and J by 0 bases, 11 bases remained unmatched. Germline lookup yields CDR1 SGHTA and CDR2 FQGNSA. The CDR3 consists of 16 residues. The CDR3 reads CASSPSGRGSSYEQYF. CDR3 coding DNA: TGTGCCAGCAGTCCCTCGGGGCGGGGGAGCTCCTACGAGCAGTACTTC.

The chain uses TRBV5-1 and TRBJ2-7, with unresolved D. Germline CDR1 and CDR2: SGHRS and YFSETQ. The CDR3 length is 15 residues. Trimming removed 4 bases at V and 0 bases at J, with 14 bases between. The CDR3: CASSPDGPSSYEQYF. In nucleotides, the CDR3 is TGCGCCAGCAGCCCCGACGGACCCAGCTCCTACGAGCAGTACTTC.

The V call is TRBV18, the J call TRBJ1-1, with TRBD1 identical over 7 bases. Trimming removed 5 bases from V and 7 bases from J; junction bases left unmatched: 4. Germline CDR1 is KGHSH and CDR2 is LQKENI. The CDR3 contains 12 residues. The CDR3, as DNA: TGTGCCAGCTCAGGGGACAGCTATGAAGCTTTCTTT. It translates to CASSGDSYEAFF.

The CDR3 reads CASTSVPQETQYF. CDR3 nucleotide sequence: TGTGCCAGCACCTCGGTGCCTCAAGAGACCCAGTACTTC. This rearrangement joins TRBV7-9 to TRBJ2-5, with D hard to call. CDR1 is SEHNR, CDR2 FQNEAQ, per germline (reference sequence). V lost 7 bases and J lost 2, with 11 bases in between. This CDR3 contains 13 residues.

This chain connects TRBV18 to TRBJ1-6, with a tentative D call TRBD1 (6 bases). CDR3 length equals 14 residues. From germline, CDR1 is KGHSH and CDR2 LQKENI. Between the trimmed V and J ends, which lost 6 bases and 5 bases, there was a span of 11 bases. This CDR3 reads CASSPDRNNSPLHF. CDR3 coding DNA: TGTGCCAGCTCGCCAGACAGGAATAATTCACCCCTCCACTTT.

Turning to this clone: Other DNA sequences in the same sample also yield this CDR3. The chain couples TRBV9 to TRBJ1-2; D unclear. The ends were cut back, 0 bases at V and 5 bases at J, with 5 bases in the middle. The CDR3 covers 12 residues. Germline CDR1 is SGDLS and CDR2 is YYNGEE. Written as DNA, the CDR3 is TGTGCCAGCAGCGTAGATGGGTATGGCTACACCTTC. Its translation is CASSVDGYGYTF.